This T cell receptor beta chain was identified during a study of blood T cells in healthy people across ages. This CDR3 is built from 16 residues. V shed 4 bases, J shed 0 bases, and the junction held 5 bases outside the gene matches. Germline assignment: CDR1 LNHNV and CDR2 YYDKDF (reference sequence). This clonotype has a handful of counts. With a J-beta primer mix and a sample-barcoded 5' primer, a second PCR ran about 7 to 11 cycles. Each CDR3 protein gets one entry after TCRdb re-called the 5' RACE reads with MiXCR. The sample shows around 1,500,000 distinct CDR3 sequences, 42% of them seen only once.

V usage is TRBV15 and J usage is TRBJ1-4; 7 positions agree with TRBD1. The TCR comes from a woman aged 18-29 years in good health. Sequencing input: blood. In DNA, the CDR3 is TGTGCCACCAGCAATGGACAGGTTGCAACTAATGAAAAACTGTTTTTT. Translated, it gives CATSNGQVATNEKLFF.